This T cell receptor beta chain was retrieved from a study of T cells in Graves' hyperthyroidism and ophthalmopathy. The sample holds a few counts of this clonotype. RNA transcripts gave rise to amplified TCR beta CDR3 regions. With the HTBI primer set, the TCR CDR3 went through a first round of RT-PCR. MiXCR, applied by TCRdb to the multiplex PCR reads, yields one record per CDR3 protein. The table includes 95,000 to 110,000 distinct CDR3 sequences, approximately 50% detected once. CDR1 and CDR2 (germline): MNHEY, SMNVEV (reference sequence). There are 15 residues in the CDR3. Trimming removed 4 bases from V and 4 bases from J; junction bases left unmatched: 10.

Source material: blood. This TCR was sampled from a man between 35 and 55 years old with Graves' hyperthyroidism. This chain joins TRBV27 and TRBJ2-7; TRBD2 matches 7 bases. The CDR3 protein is CASSSGGRGGYEQYF. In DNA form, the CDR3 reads TGTGCCAGCAGTTCGGGTGGGAGGGGCGGGTACGAGCAGTACTTC.